This T cell receptor beta chain appears in the sequencing data of a study of T cell responses to AZD1222 COVID-19 vaccine. Germline V lookup: CDR1 SGHRS, CDR2 YFSETQ. V lost 5 bases to trimming and J lost 0 bases, with 15 bases between them. This CDR3 comprises 17 residues. The assay was immunoSEQ multiplex PCR, and TCRdb's table has in-frame clones only and misses some. The profile covers 200,000 to 250,000 clones, with around 93% appearing a single time and approximately 1% taken by the ten largest. The V and J genes are TRBV5-1 and TRBJ1-6; D not resolved. The material sequenced was peripheral blood, taken on day 0 of MenACWY control vaccination. The source is an adult in good health. The CDR3 region has the DNA TGCGCCAGCAGTTCAGGCACACAGAGCTCCTATAATTCACCCCTCCACTTT. Translated, it gives CASSSGTQSSYNSPLHF.